The 10 T cell receptor beta chains below come from one sample, sequenced in a study of blood T cell repertoires in COVID-19. Sequencing used immunoSEQ multiplex PCR; TCRdb keeps in-frame clones, though not all of them. This sample carries around 300,000 clones, approximately 86% of them seen once, and the ten largest clones take roughly 3%. The sequencing sample was made of PBMCs or T cells enriched from blood (not recorded which). These receptors originate from a woman aged 18-29 years who had recovered from COVID-19.

This clone was counted a single time. The CDR3 protein is CASRLTPGGNQPQHF. The CDR3 DNA is TGTGCCAGCAGACTGACCCCGGGGGGCAATCAGCCCCAGCATTTT. The chain carries TRBV27 and TRBJ1-5; possibly TRBD1 for D (5 bases). CDR1 and CDR2 from the germline V gene are MNHEY and SMNVEV (reference sequence). The CDR3 length is 15 residues. Trimming removed 6 bases from V and 2 bases from J, with 14 bases in between.

The chain recombines TRBV28 with TRBJ2-7; 10 nucleotides align to TRBD2. The germline gives CDR1 MDHEN, CDR2 SYDVKM. V dropped 8 bases and J dropped 2; count of bases not matched to a gene: 6. This CDR3 region has 14 residues. CDR3 loop: CASAGTSATYEQYF. The CDR3 region has the DNA TGTGCCAGCGCCGGGACTAGCGCCACCTACGAGCAGTACTTC.

The chain employs TRBV5-1 and TRBJ2-2, with 7 bases matching TRBD1. Unmatched junction bases numbered 13, after V lost 4 bases and J lost 7 bases. The germline gives CDR1 SGHRS, CDR2 YFSETQ. The CDR3 covers 16 residues. The CDR3 sequence: CASSVRQGFRVGELFF. The CDR3, as DNA: TGCGCCAGCAGCGTTCGACAGGGATTTAGGGTCGGGGAGCTGTTTTTT.

The V call is TRBV28, the J call TRBJ2-1; 7 nucleotides agree with TRBD2. The V and J ends lost 4 bases and 4 bases, in that order; junction bases with no gene match: 10. This CDR3 has 16 amino acids. Germline V gene lookup returns CDR1 MDHEN and CDR2 SYDVKM. In DNA, the CDR3 is TGTGCCAGCAGTTGGACCCAAGCGGGGAGGTACAATGAGCAGTTCTTC. It codes for CASSWTQAGRYNEQFF. The variable domain in full, with the rest retrieved from reference TRBV28 and TRBJ2-1, is DVKVTQSSRYLVKRTGEKVFLECVQDMDHENMFWYRQDPGLGLRLIYFSYDVKMKEKGDIPEGYSVSREKKERFSLILESASTNQTSMYLCASSWTQAGRYNEQFFGPGTRLTVL.

In its sample, this clone was seen a few times. One junction end does not reproduce the germline sequence, and a read error may be involved. The genes are TRBV2 and TRBJ2-7, with D unclear. The CDR3 has 10 amino acids. Per the germline V gene, CDR1 is SNHLY and CDR2 is FYNNEI. The DNA of the CDR3 is TGTGCCAGCAGTCAGGCATTCGAAGACTTC. It is translated as CASSQAFEDF.

The chain is built from TRBV28 and TRBJ1-5; no clear D. Germline lookup yields CDR1 MDHEN and CDR2 SYDVKM. The length of the CDR3 is 12 residues. V lost 3 bases and J 6 bases, leaving 6 bases between the germline ends. In DNA, the CDR3 is TGTGCCAGCAGTTTTCACAGTCAGCCCCAGCATTTT. It yields the protein CASSFHSQPQHF.

The rearrangement uses TRBV4-3 and TRBJ1-2, with 7 positions matching TRBD1. In germline, CDR1 is LGHNA, CDR2 YSLEER. This CDR3 comprises 16 residues. The trim removed 0 bases at V and 4 bases at J, leaving 8 bases unmatched. CDR3 amino acids: CASSQDAATGSYGYTF. The CDR3 DNA follows: TGCGCCAGCAGCCAAGATGCGGCGACAGGGTCCTATGGCTACACCTTC.

This clone was seen a single time. This chain uses TRBV5-1 with TRBJ2-3; D not resolved. The length of the CDR3 is 14 residues. The V end was cut by 0 bases, the J end by 6 bases, with 11 bases between. CDR1 SGHRS and CDR2 YFSETQ come from the germline V gene. The CDR3 is CASSLDGKLDTQYF. CDR3 bases: TGCGCCAGCAGCTTGGATGGCAAGTTGGATACGCAGTATTTT.

The V call is TRBV2, the J call TRBJ2-2; D perhaps matches TRBD2 (6 bases). Germline V CDR1 and CDR2: SNHLY, FYNNEI. V was shortened by 6 bases and J by 4 bases, with 9 bases between the two germline ends. This CDR3 has 13 amino acids. The CDR3 protein is CASRGTLTGELFF. The DNA of the CDR3 is TGTGCCAGCAGGGGGACTCTCACCGGGGAGCTGTTTTTT.

The V call is TRBV11-3, the J call TRBJ2-5; D remains unclear. V was shortened by 5 bases and J by 5 bases, with 15 bases between the two germline ends. This CDR3 contains 14 residues. Germline CDR1 and CDR2: SGHNT and YENEEA. The DNA of the CDR3 is TGTGCCAGCAGCCAAACGATCGCTAGGGAGACCCAGTACTTC. This encodes CASSQTIARETQYF. Full variable domain (outside the CDR3, taken from reference TRBV11-3 and TRBJ2-5): EAGVVQSPRYKIIEKKQPVAFWCNPISGHNTLYWYLQNLGQGPELLIRYENEEAVDDSQLPKDRFSAERLKGVDSTLKIQPAELGDSAVYLCASSQTIARETQYFGPGTRLLVL.